This TCR beta chain stems from a study of T cell responses to AZD1222 COVID-19 vaccine. Whole-study results and caveats: Baseline antibody screening turned up just a handful of seropositive AZD1222 recipients. Clonal diversity was possibly underestimated, and the donors were mostly white British, with more females.

Profiling relied on immunoSEQ multiplex PCR, and the TCRdb table lists in-frame clones only, not all of them. The profile shows about 130,000 clones, about 86% of them singletons. Germline CDR1 is SGHNT and CDR2 is YENEEA. V shed 1 base and J shed 2 bases, with 16 bases lying between them. This CDR3 has 17 amino acids. As regards this clone: The antigen remains unidentified.

This specimen consisted of peripheral blood, obtained on day 0 of AZD1222 vaccination. The sequence was obtained from an adult in good health. The chain couples TRBV11-3 to TRBJ2-3; TRBD1 or TRBD2 may be the D gene (5 bases each). The CDR3 nucleotides are TGTGCCAGCAGCTTAGGAGATGGACGGGGACCCACAGATACGCAGTATTTT. It encodes CASSLGDGRGPTDTQYF.